These T cell receptor beta chains were read from a single sample in a study of CD8 T cells in Susac syndrome. MiXCR was run by TCRdb on the immunoSEQ multiplex PCR reads, yielding one entry per CDR3 protein. The sample lists some 160,000 distinct CDR3 sequences, 85% to 95% occurring once. Sequenced sample: CD8+ T cells from PBMCs. These receptors came from a human donor with multiple sclerosis. The CDR3 runs from the conserved cysteine through the conserved F or W. The order of the fields is CDR3 protein, CDR3 DNA, J gene, V gene, D gene, clone size. The D gene is left open where the match is weak. Not all rows give a size; the values are once, few, many and, for expanded clones, a class.

CDR3: CASSPSGGSADTQYF; DNA: TGTGCCAGCAGCCCATCTGGCGGGAGCGCAGATACGCAGTATTTT; J: TRBJ2-3; V: TRBV9; D: TRBD2; size: NA
CDR3: CSALGTDRHEQYF; DNA: TGCAGCGCTCTCGGGACAGATCGGCACGAGCAGTACTTC; J: TRBJ2-7; V: TRBV29-1; D: TRBD1; size: NA
CDR3: CATSGTARSYGYTF; DNA: TGTGCCACATCCGGGACGGCCAGGAGCTATGGCTACACCTTC; J: TRBJ1-2; V: TRBV19; D: NA; size: NA
CDR3: CSVEGGQNTEAFF; DNA: TGCAGCGTTGAAGGAGGTCAGAACACTGAAGCTTTCTTT; J: TRBJ1-1; V: TRBV29-1; D: NA; size: NA
CDR3: CASSQMESVAKNIQYF; DNA: TGTGCCAGCAGTCAGATGGAAAGCGTAGCCAAAAACATTCAGTACTTC; J: TRBJ2-4; V: TRBV28; D: NA; size: once
CDR3: CASSLGSGRLTSYNEQFF; DNA: TGTGCCAGCAGCTTAGGTAGCGGGAGGCTTACTTCCTACAATGAGCAGTTCTTC; J: TRBJ2-1; V: TRBV7-9; D: TRBD2; size: NA
CDR3: CSARDVGAYYEQYF; DNA: TGCAGTGCTAGAGATGTGGGAGCCTACTACGAGCAGTACTTC; J: TRBJ2-7; V: TRBV20-1; D: NA; size: NA
CDR3: CAWDDVGNYEQYF; DNA: TGTGCCTGGGATGACGTGGGGAACTACGAGCAGTACTTC; J: TRBJ2-7; V: TRBV30; D: NA; size: NA
CDR3: CASRRDMAYEQYF; DNA: TGTGCCAGCCGCCGTGACATGGCCTACGAGCAGTACTTC; J: TRBJ2-7; V: TRBV28; D: NA; size: NA
CDR3: CSARDGTGGTEAFF; DNA: TGCAGTGCTAGAGATGGGACAGGCGGCACTGAAGCTTTCTTT; J: TRBJ1-1; V: TRBV20-1; D: TRBD1; size: NA
CDR3: CASSRDREDTQYF; DNA: TGCGCCAGCAGCCGAGACAGGGAAGATACGCAGTATTTT; J: TRBJ2-3; V: TRBV4-1; D: TRBD1; size: NA
CDR3: CASGLSPLVSYNEQFF; DNA: TGTGCCAGCGGCCTTAGTCCTCTCGTCTCCTACAATGAGCAGTTCTTC; J: TRBJ2-1; V: TRBV27; D: NA; size: NA
CDR3: CASSLDLEPHEQYF; DNA: TGTGCCAGCAGTTTAGACCTGGAGCCCCACGAGCAGTACTTC; J: TRBJ2-7; V: TRBV12-3/TRBV12-4; D: NA; size: NA
CDR3: CASSPPSTYEQYF; DNA: TGTGCCAGCAGCCCCCCTTCCACCTACGAGCAGTACTTC; J: TRBJ2-7; V: TRBV7-9; D: NA; size: NA
CDR3: CASSQAQPDIFPHSPLHF; DNA: TGCGCCAGCAGCCAAGCCCAGCCCGACATATTTCCCCATTCACCCCTCCACTTT; J: TRBJ1-6; V: TRBV4-1; D: NA; size: NA
CDR3: CASSLGTADNEQFF; DNA: TGTGCTAGCAGCTTAGGGACAGCGGACAATGAGCAGTTCTTC; J: TRBJ2-1; V: TRBV7-7; D: TRBD1; size: NA
CDR3: CASSFSRGTRNEQFF; DNA: TGTGCCAGCAGTTTTAGCAGGGGGACGCGGAATGAGCAGTTCTTC; J: TRBJ2-1; V: TRBV27; D: TRBD1; size: once
CDR3: CASRGLVQYF; DNA: TGTGCCAGCAGGGGACTAGTTCAGTACTTC; J: TRBJ2-5; V: TRBV2; D: TRBD2; size: NA
CDR3: CALTGGRNYGYTF; DNA: TGTGCCCTGACGGGGGGCAGAAACTATGGCTACACCTTC; J: TRBJ1-2; V: TRBV27; D: NA; size: NA
CDR3: CASSFPEGNSYNEQFF; DNA: TGTGCCAGCAGCTTCCCGGAGGGGAACTCCTACAATGAGCAGTTCTTC; J: TRBJ2-1; V: TRBV11-1; D: NA; size: NA
CDR3: CSVVGTSDNEQFF; DNA: TGCAGCGTTGTGGGGACTAGCGACAATGAGCAGTTCTTC; J: TRBJ2-1; V: TRBV29-1; D: TRBD2; size: NA
CDR3: CASSDGSYNSPLHF; DNA: TGTGCCAGCAGCGACGGCTCCTATAATTCACCCCTCCACTTT; J: TRBJ1-6; V: TRBV9; D: NA; size: NA
CDR3: CSDHHPDPTGPTAGYTF; DNA: TGCAGTGATCATCATCCAGATCCGACAGGGCCTACGGCGGGCTACACCTTC; J: TRBJ1-2; V: TRBV20-1; D: TRBD1; size: NA
CDR3: CSAKILAGGHNEQFF; DNA: TGCAGTGCTAAAATCCTAGCGGGAGGCCACAATGAGCAGTTCTTC; J: TRBJ2-1; V: TRBV20-1; D: TRBD2; size: NA
CDR3: CASSSQPARANTGELFF; DNA: TGTGCCAGCAGTTCCCAACCGGCTAGAGCGAACACCGGGGAGCTGTTTTTT; J: TRBJ2-2; V: TRBV27; D: NA; size: once
CDR3: CASSLWTGDLREPQHF; DNA: TGTGCCAGCAGCTTATGGACGGGGGATTTAAGGGAGCCCCAGCATTTT; J: TRBJ1-5; V: TRBV7-2; D: NA; size: NA
CDR3: CASSQAVDTEAFF; DNA: TGTGCCAGCAGCCAAGCAGTGGACACTGAAGCTTTCTTT; J: TRBJ1-1; V: TRBV4-2; D: NA; size: NA
CDR3: CASSSGLAEQYF; DNA: TGTGCCAGCAGCTCCGGCCTAGCAGAGCAGTACTTC; J: TRBJ2-7; V: TRBV7-9; D: NA; size: NA
CDR3: CASTSAGGPFEQFF; DNA: TGCGCCAGCACCTCAGCGGGGGGGCCATTTGAGCAGTTCTTC; J: TRBJ2-1; V: TRBV5-1; D: TRBD2; size: NA
CDR3: CASSPLAGALSYEQYF; DNA: TGTGCCAGCTCACCACTCGCCGGGGCCCTATCCTACGAGCAGTACTTC; J: TRBJ2-7; V: TRBV18; D: NA; size: NA
CDR3: CASSYRTSESTDTQYF; DNA: TGTGCCAGCAGTTACCGGACTAGCGAAAGCACAGATACGCAGTATTTT; J: TRBJ2-3; V: TRBV27; D: TRBD2; size: NA
CDR3: CASSLGYSGQFF; DNA: TGCGCCAGCAGCTTGGGGTATAGTGGGCAGTTCTTC; J: TRBJ2-1; V: TRBV5-1; D: NA; size: NA
CDR3: CASSLRGLAVTDTQYF; DNA: TGTGCCAGCAGCTTGAGGGGACTAGCGGTCACAGATACGCAGTATTTT; J: TRBJ2-3; V: TRBV5-4; D: TRBD2; size: NA
CDR3: CASDRGGTEAFF; DNA: TGTGCCAGTGACAGGGGTGGCACTGAAGCTTTCTTT; J: TRBJ1-1; V: TRBV7-9; D: TRBD1; size: once
CDR3: CASSAQGAAMGTEAFF; DNA: TGTGCCAGCAGTGCCCAGGGGGCAGCGATGGGCACTGAAGCTTTCTTT; J: TRBJ1-1; V: TRBV27; D: TRBD1; size: NA
CDR3: CASSQGGHPRIGELFF; DNA: TGTGCCAGCAGCCAAGGAGGACACCCGAGGATCGGGGAGCTGTTTTTT; J: TRBJ2-2; V: TRBV14; D: NA; size: NA
CDR3: CASSDRTGGNTEAFF; DNA: TGTGCCAGCAGCGACCGGACAGGAGGGAACACTGAAGCTTTCTTT; J: TRBJ1-1; V: TRBV9; D: TRBD1; size: NA
CDR3: CSARDRTRDSYEQYF; DNA: TGCAGTGCTAGAGACCGAACCAGAGACTCCTACGAGCAGTACTTC; J: TRBJ2-7; V: TRBV20-1; D: NA; size: NA
CDR3: CASSLPPANYGYTF; DNA: TGTGCCAGCAGTTTACCACCAGCTAACTATGGCTACACCTTC; J: TRBJ1-2; V: TRBV28; D: NA; size: NA
CDR3: CSVEGLAGYKTAYNEQFF; DNA: TGCAGCGTTGAGGGACTAGCGGGTTACAAAACTGCCTACAATGAGCAGTTCTTC; J: TRBJ2-1; V: TRBV29-1; D: TRBD2; size: NA
CDR3: CASSHTSNTGELFF; DNA: TGCGCCAGCAGCCACACTTCGAACACCGGGGAGCTGTTTTTT; J: TRBJ2-2; V: TRBV4-1; D: NA; size: NA
CDR3: CATSVRDARSGANVLTF; DNA: TGTGCCACCAGTGTTAGGGACGCCCGAAGTGGGGCCAACGTCCTGACTTTC; J: TRBJ2-6; V: TRBV24-1; D: NA; size: NA
CDR3: CASSLALAGGLSEQFF; DNA: TGTGCCAGCAGCTTAGCGCTAGCGGGAGGGCTCAGTGAGCAGTTCTTC; J: TRBJ2-1; V: TRBV7-2; D: TRBD2; size: NA
CDR3: CSARESGGVYNEQFF; DNA: TGCAGTGCTAGGGAAAGCGGGGGGGTATACAATGAGCAGTTCTTC; J: TRBJ2-1; V: TRBV20-1; D: TRBD2; size: NA
CDR3: CASRPGGVYTEAFF; DNA: TGTGCCAGCAGACCGGGGGGGGTATACACTGAAGCTTTCTTT; J: TRBJ1-1; V: TRBV27; D: NA; size: NA
CDR3: CASSWGTTYEQYF; DNA: TGTGCCAGCAGCTGGGGGACTACCTACGAGCAGTACTTC; J: TRBJ2-7; V: TRBV5-6; D: TRBD2; size: NA
CDR3: CASSLSPAGLGSYNEQFF; DNA: TGTGCCAGCAGTTTATCCCCGGCAGGGCTAGGCTCCTACAATGAGCAGTTCTTC; J: TRBJ2-1; V: TRBV27; D: NA; size: NA